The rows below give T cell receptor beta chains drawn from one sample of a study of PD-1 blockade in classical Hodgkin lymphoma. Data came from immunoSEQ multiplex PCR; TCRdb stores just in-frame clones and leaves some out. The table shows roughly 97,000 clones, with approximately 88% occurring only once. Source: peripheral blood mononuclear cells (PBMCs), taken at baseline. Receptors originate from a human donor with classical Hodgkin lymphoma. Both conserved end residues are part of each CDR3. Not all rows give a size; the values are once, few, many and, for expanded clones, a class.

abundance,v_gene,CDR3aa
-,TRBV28,CATQVLTNEKLFF
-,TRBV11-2,CASSLASGAAAGELFF
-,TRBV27,CASSLASWSGVNEQYF
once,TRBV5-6,CASSSGGTGVYEQYF
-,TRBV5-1,CASSLGSSDSTDTQYF
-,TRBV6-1,CASVRGGVETQYF
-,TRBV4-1,CASSTRGPANEQFF
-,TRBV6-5,CASRTGAYEQYF
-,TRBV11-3,CACGTSGNTGELFF
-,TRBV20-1,CSVRQDLDAFF
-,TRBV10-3,CAISEGGELFF
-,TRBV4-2,CASSQIRSYEQYF
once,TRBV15,CATSGTLGLSEQYF
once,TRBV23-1,CASSQYSRGAYEQYF
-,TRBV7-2,CTSSLAAGGTDTQYF
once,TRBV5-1,CASSLGGTSNYGYTF
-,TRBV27,CASQTGLYNEQFF
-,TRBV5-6,CASSLGRYSYEQYF
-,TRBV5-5,CASSVIPGQGNNEQFF
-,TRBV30,CAWGTTDTQYF
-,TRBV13,CASSLYQVKVEQYF
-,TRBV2,CASSERRYEGGELFF
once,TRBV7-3,CASRGRSGGGNTEAFF
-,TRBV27,CASKRTSGSTDTQYF
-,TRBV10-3,CAISVDRGQEGYTF
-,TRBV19,CASSMGQNTEAFF
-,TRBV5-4,CASSVGPDRVGETQYF
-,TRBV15,CATSREWGDGNTIYF
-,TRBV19,CKRGRTGGSYEQYF
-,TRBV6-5,CASSPEGIEQFF
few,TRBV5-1,CASSLVPLWDREGTGELFF
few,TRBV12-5,CASGLALHPDRGIHEDYGYTF
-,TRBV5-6,CASSLVGGNTGELFF
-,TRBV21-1,CASSRGEWLHNEQFF
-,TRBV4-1,CASSQDHSSGNTIYF
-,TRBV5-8,CASSPEVGRTYEQYF
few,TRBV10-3,CAISGQGAATDTQYF
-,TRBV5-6,CASSLVESYGYTF
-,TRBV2,CASSGQVEDQPQHF
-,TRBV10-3,CAISEQGRVSEKLFF
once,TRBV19,CATSTGVNTEAFF
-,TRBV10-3,CATRGPTIQETQYF
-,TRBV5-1,CASSFGPYEQYF
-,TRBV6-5,CASGLAGGGMETQYF